This T cell receptor (beta chain) emerged from a study of OX40 agonist ivuxolimab in advanced cancers. Exclusion applied to patients with autoimmune disease history or systemic immunosuppression. The protocol was immunoSEQ multiplex PCR, while the TCRdb copy is restricted to in-frame clones and leaves out a portion. The sample lists roughly 60,000 clones, roughly 80% seen once, with around 3.4% in the top ten. As for this clone: Its antigen is as yet unknown.

Findings and caveats of the study: Circulating CD4+ and CD8+ T cells showed clonal expansion by week 6 at 0.1 to 3.0 mg/kg.

The material was CD4+ or CD8+ T cells sorted from blood, obtained in a trial of the OX40 agonist ivuxolimab. The clonotype was recovered from an adult with an advanced solid tumor such as melanoma, head and neck, liver or kidney cancer.

Written as DNA, the CDR3 is TGTGCCAGTAGTCCGCGGACAGGGAAAAATGAAAAACTGTTTTTT. Translated, it gives CASSPRTGKNEKLFF. V is TRBV19 and J is TRBJ1-4; the match to TRBD1 covers 8 bases. The CDR3 is 15 residues long. Looked up from germline, CDR1 is LNHDA and CDR2 is SQIVND (reference sequence). Germline trimming cut 5 bases from V and 5 bases from J; bases unmatched to any gene: 7. The entire variable domain, with the rest obtained from reference TRBV19 and TRBJ1-4, is as follows: DGGITQSPKYLFRKEGQNVTLSCEQNLNHDAMYWYRQDPGQGLRLIYYSQIVNDFQKGDIAEGYSVSREKKESFPLTVTSAQKNPTAFYLCASSPRTGKNEKLFFGSGTQLSVL.